The 13 T cell receptor beta chains given below trace back to one sample, sequenced in a study of shared clonotypes between healthy human individuals. The assay was immunoSEQ multiplex PCR, and TCRdb's table has in-frame clones only and misses some. In the table there are 2,500,000 or so clones, about 90% of which are singletons. The sequencing sample was made of naive CD4+ T cells from PBMCs. Subset specified: CD45RA+ positively selected. The receptors come from a man younger than 35 in good health. Some clones in this sample may be carry-over from other donors' samples.

The chain has TRBV28 and TRBJ1-2; the match to TRBD1 covers 7 bases. Trimming removed 4 bases from V and 4 bases from J; junction bases left unmatched: 6. This CDR3 has 14 residues. From germline, CDR1 is MDHEN and CDR2 SYDVKM. CDR3: CASSSVRTGYGYTF. CDR3 DNA sequence: TGTGCCAGCAGTTCCGTTAGGACAGGCTATGGCTACACCTTC.

The CDR3 DNA reads TGTGCCAGCACCCAGGACCGCGGGGGAGGCTATGGCTACACCTTC. Translated, it gives CASTQDRGGGYGYTF. The chain is built from TRBV25-1 and TRBJ1-2, with D perhaps matching TRBD1 (5 bases). The ends were cut back, 7 bases at V and 4 bases at J, with 19 bases in the middle. The CDR3 consists of 15 residues. Germline CDR1 reads MGHDK; CDR2 reads SYGVNS.

The rearrangement links TRBV29-1 to TRBJ2-7; 9 bases are a match to TRBD1. CDR3 length: 11 residues. V was clipped by 5 bases and J by 5 bases; unmatched bases: 1. CDR1 and CDR2 from the germline V gene are SQVTM and ANQGSEA. The CDR3, as DNA: TGCAGCGTTACAGGGGGCAACGAGCAGTACTTC. This gives the protein CSVTGGNEQYF.

The CDR3 bases are TGTGCCAGCAGTTCTCCCCGCAGGGGGGGATATGGCTACACCTTC. Its translation: CASSSPRRGGYGYTF. This chain connects TRBV28 to TRBJ1-2; 7 nucleotides match TRBD1. Germline lookup yields CDR1 MDHEN and CDR2 SYDVKM. Unmatched junction bases numbered 10, after V lost 4 bases and J lost 5 bases. CDR3 length: 15 amino acids.

The chain couples TRBV20-1 to TRBJ1-1; D unresolved. Per the germline V gene, CDR1 is DFQATT and CDR2 is SNEGSKA (reference sequence). The ends were cut back, 3 bases at V and 9 bases at J, with 11 bases in the middle. CDR3 length equals 11 residues. DNA for the CDR3: TGCAGTGCTAGTACTACAGTTAAAGCTTTCTTT. Its translation is CSASTTVKAFF.

The chain joins TRBV19 to TRBJ2-2; a weak D match, TRBD2 (6 bases). CDR3 length: 16 amino acids. The V gene lost 8 bases and the J gene lost 1 base, with 17 bases spanning the gap. Looked up from germline, CDR1 is LNHDA and CDR2 is SQIVND (reference sequence). CDR3 nucleotides: TGTGCCAGTTGCGAATACGGGAGAGGGAACACCGGGGAGCTGTTTTTT. Translated, it gives CASCEYGRGNTGELFF.

The chain has TRBV15 and TRBJ2-3; the D gene is possibly TRBD2 (5 bases). The CDR3 is 17 amino acids. Between the trimmed V and J ends, which lost 8 bases and 3 bases, there was a span of 24 bases. CDR1 is LNHNV, CDR2 YYDKDF, per germline (reference sequence). CDR3: CATDRGFTLSLTDTQYF. The CDR3, as DNA: TGTGCCACCGATAGAGGGTTCACGTTAAGCTTGACAGATACGCAGTATTTT.

The chain combines TRBV20-1 with TRBJ2-5, with D tentatively TRBD2 (5 bases). The germline V gene encodes CDR1 DFQATT and CDR2 SNEGSKA (reference sequence). There are 11 residues in the CDR3. V dropped 1 base and J dropped 7 bases, with 7 bases sitting between them. CDR3 DNA sequence: TGCAGTGCTAGAGCGGGAAGGACCCAGTACTTC. This codes for CSARAGRTQYF.

The V and J genes are TRBV9 and TRBJ2-1; a weak D match, TRBD1 (7 bases). The V end lost 0 bases, the J end lost 8 bases, and 15 bases lay between the germline ends. This CDR3 spans 15 amino acids. Germline loops: CDR1 SGDLS, CDR2 YYNGEE. CDR3 sequence reads: CASSVAGGQGYEQFF. CDR3 nucleotides: TGTGCCAGCAGCGTAGCAGGGGGGCAGGGCTATGAGCAGTTCTTC.

The chain links TRBV4-1 to TRBJ1-1, with 7 bases lining up with TRBD1. The germline V gene has CDR1 MGHRA and CDR2 YSYEKL. The trim removed 4 bases at V and 1 base at J, leaving 6 bases unmatched. This CDR3 is built from 15 residues. CDR3: CASSPQGQTNTEAFF. CDR3 coding DNA: TGCGCCAGCAGCCCCCAGGGACAGACGAACACTGAAGCTTTCTTT.

The chain uses TRBV11-1 and TRBJ1-4, with a tentative D call TRBD1 (5 bases). Between the trimmed V and J ends, which lost 5 bases and 4 bases, there was a span of 8 bases. Germline CDR1 and CDR2: SGHAT and FQDESV (reference sequence). The CDR3 has 13 amino acids. CDR3 sequence (DNA): TGTGCCAGCAGCCGGGACCTTAATGAAAAACTGTTTTTT. Its protein is CASSRDLNEKLFF.

The chain carries TRBV6-1 and TRBJ2-2; perhaps TRBD1 as D (7 bases). V was pared by 2 bases and J by 5 bases, with 18 bases between. Looked up from germline, CDR1 is MNHNS and CDR2 is SASEGT. The CDR3 has 17 residues. The CDR3: CASSEQGDSLSTGELFF. DNA of the CDR3: TGTGCCAGCAGTGAACAGGGGGACTCCCTTTCGACCGGGGAGCTGTTTTTT.

The chain combines TRBV4-1 with TRBJ2-1; D gene uncertain. CDR3 length: 14 amino acids. Germline V gene lookup returns CDR1 MGHRA and CDR2 YSYEKL. Trimming removed 1 base at V and 8 bases at J, with 12 bases between. The CDR3 protein is CASSQGPTGYEQFF. The CDR3 bases are TGCGCCAGCAGCCAAGGACCCACGGGTTATGAGCAGTTCTTC.